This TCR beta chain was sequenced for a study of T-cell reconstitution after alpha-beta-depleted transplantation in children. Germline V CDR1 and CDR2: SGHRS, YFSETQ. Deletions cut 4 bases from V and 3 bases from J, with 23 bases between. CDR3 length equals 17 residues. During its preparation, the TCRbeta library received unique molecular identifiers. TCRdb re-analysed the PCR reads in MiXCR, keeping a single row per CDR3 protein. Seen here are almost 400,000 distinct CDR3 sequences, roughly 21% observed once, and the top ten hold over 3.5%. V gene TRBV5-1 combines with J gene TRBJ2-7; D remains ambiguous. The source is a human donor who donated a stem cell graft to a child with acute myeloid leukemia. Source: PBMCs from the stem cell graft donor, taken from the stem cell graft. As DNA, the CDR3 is TGCGCCAGCAGCGACCAGAGATTCGGCCGTGCAGGCTACGAGCAGTACTTC. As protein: CASSDQRFGRAGYEQYF.